These 18 T cell receptor beta chains were all obtained from the same sample, sequenced in a study of regulatory T cells in long-lasting Graves disease (dated by TCRdb to about 2021). The meaning of the sample's time point label: newly diagnosed GD, antithyroid drugs for less than 3 months. For both TCR sequencing and RNA sequencing, RNA was extracted from PBMCs in TRIzol. The library was generated by multiplex PCR. The sequencer was an Illumina HiSeq 4000. To build TCR beta libraries, CDR3 regions were amplified by Arm-PCR using iRepertoire HTBI primers. The public reads were reanalyzed by TCRdb: fastp trimming at Q25, MiXCR alignment, in-frame beta chains only. Identical CDR3 proteins give one entry, which carries the most common genes and DNA. The sample table records a few hundred thousand distinct CDR3 sequences; approximately 12% of these occur just once. 15% to 20% of the sample belongs to the ten largest clones.

A further study also used this sample, focusing on T cells in Graves' hyperthyroidism and ophthalmopathy.

The specimen was peripheral blood mononuclear cells (PBMCs), collected at new diagnosis, from a patient treated with antithyroid drugs. These TCRs come from a woman younger than 35 with Graves disease. Donor details come from another sample of the same person, matched by shared clones.

At least ten counts were recorded for this clonotype. The J gene is TRBJ2-1, the V gene TRBV20-1; perhaps D is TRBD1 or TRBD2 (6 bases each). The germline V and J ends were trimmed by 2 bases and 5 bases, with 16 bases remaining between them. Germline V gene sequence: CDR1 DFQATT, CDR2 SNEGSKA (reference sequence). The CDR3 has 15 residues. The CDR3 DNA follows: TGCAGTGCTAGACTCTGGGGGGCCTTAAACAATGAGCAGTTCTTC. Amino acid sequence: CSARLWGALNNEQFF.

This clonotype has a handful of counts. The chain is built from TRBV7-2 and TRBJ1-6; D is unclear. V was shortened by 5 bases and J by 0 bases, with 14 bases between the two germline ends. Germline CDR1 is SGHTA and CDR2 is FQGNSA. The CDR3 runs to 17 residues. CDR3 DNA: TGTGCCAGCAGCCCCGGTCCAGGAAGCTCCTATAATTCACCCCTCCACTTT. Amino acids: CASSPGPGSSYNSPLHF.

The rearrangement uses TRBV29-1 and TRBJ1-2; no firm D call. CDR1 is SQVTM, CDR2 ANQGSEA, per germline. The CDR3 totals 12 residues. Between the trimmed V and J ends, which lost 7 bases and 7 bases, there was a span of 16 bases. The DNA of the CDR3 is TGCAGCGCTCAGATTGCAGGATTTGGCTACACCTTC. This encodes CSAQIAGFGYTF. Drawing the rest from reference TRBV29-1 and TRBJ1-2, the complete variable domain is SAVISQKPSRDICQRGTSLTIQCQVDSQVTMMFWYRQQPGQSLTLIATANQGSEATYESGFVIDKFPISRPNLTFSTLTVSNMSPEDSSIYLCSAQIAGFGYTFGSGTRLTVV.

This clonotype was seen ten or more times. This chain links TRBV9 with TRBJ1-2; a weak D match, TRBD1 (5 bases). CDR1 is SGDLS and CDR2 is YYNGEE in the germline V gene. This CDR3 is 18 amino acids long. The V end lost 2 bases, the J end lost 0 bases, and 20 bases lay between the germline ends. The CDR3 DNA follows: TGTGCCAGCAGCGTGCGTTCAGGGAGGCCCCAGTCTAACTATGGCTACACCTTC. Protein product: CASSVRSGRPQSNYGYTF.

This CDR3 is CATRRGVGNTIYF. The CDR3 DNA is TGTGCCACCAGGAGGGGTGTCGGAAACACCATATATTTT. This rearrangement joins TRBV7-2 to TRBJ1-3, with D perhaps TRBD1 (5 bases). The V end lost 10 bases, the J end lost 4 bases, and 14 bases lay between the germline ends. CDR3 length equals 13 residues. The germline V gene encodes CDR1 SGHTA and CDR2 FQGNSA.

J is TRBJ1-1 and V is TRBV6-9; 7 nucleotides line up with TRBD1. The V gene's germline CDR1 is MNHGY and CDR2 SVAAGI. V was clipped by 3 bases and J by 10 bases; unmatched bases: 23. The CDR3 extends over 18 amino acids. The CDR3 loop is CASSYAVGKQGRIGGAFF. The CDR3 DNA reads TGTGCCAGCAGTTACGCCGTAGGCAAACAGGGGCGCATAGGTGGAGCTTTCTTT.

The sample holds a few counts of this clonotype. This chain links TRBV10-1 with TRBJ2-5; weak D call: TRBD2 (6 bases). Trimming took off 0 bases at V and 2 bases at J, with 7 bases between the two ends. From germline, CDR1 is WNHNN and CDR2 SYGVQD (reference sequence). This CDR3 is built from 14 residues. For the CDR3, the DNA is TGCGCCAGCAGTGAGTCCGGGAGACAAGAGACCCAGTACTTC. Its protein product is CASSESGRQETQYF.

This clonotype was detected ten times or more. The chain joins TRBV27 to TRBJ1-5; 7 bases align to TRBD1. Trimming took 5 bases from V and 6 from J; bases not matched to a gene: 10. Per the germline V gene, CDR1 is MNHEY and CDR2 is SMNVEV (reference sequence). The CDR3 runs to 15 residues. The CDR3 DNA reads as TGTGCCAGCAGTAGGACAGGAGAGAAGGGTCAGCCCCAGCATTTT. Its translation: CASSRTGEKGQPQHF.

This clonotype came up many times. This chain uses TRBV29-1 with TRBJ2-1; 8 bases align to TRBD2. The CDR3 contains 14 residues. Germline CDR1 reads SQVTM; CDR2 reads ANQGSEA. Trimming took 4 bases from V and 9 from J; bases not matched to a gene: 11. The CDR3 spells CSVGEGLAGTEQFF. The CDR3 coding sequence is TGCAGCGTTGGAGAGGGGCTAGCGGGTACTGAGCAGTTCTTC.

In its sample, this clonotype was seen a few times. The chain couples TRBV20-1 to TRBJ1-3; D gene unclear. The CDR3 sequence is 15 residues long. Looked up from germline, CDR1 is DFQATT and CDR2 is SNEGSKA (reference sequence). V was shortened by 0 bases and J by 2 bases, with 11 bases between the two germline ends. The chain's CDR3 is CSARDLGRAGNTIYF. Here the CDR3 DNA reads TGCAGTGCTAGAGATCTGGGCCGGGCTGGAAACACCATATATTTT.

The chain carries TRBV7-8 and TRBJ1-3; D is uncertain. The germline gives CDR1 SGHVS, CDR2 FQNEAQ. The V end lost 5 bases, the J end lost 0 bases, and 17 bases lay between the germline ends. The CDR3 totals 17 residues. The CDR3 nucleotides read TGTGCCAGCAGCGCCGACGGGATTATAATCTCTGGAAACACCATATATTTT. Translated: CASSADGIIISGNTIYF. Using reference TRBV7-8 and TRBJ1-3 for the parts outside the CDR3, the full variable domain is GAGVSQSPRYKVAKRGQDVALRCDPISGHVSLFWYQQALGQGPEFLTYFQNEAQLDKSGLPSDRFFAERPEGSVSTLKIQRTQQEDSAVYLCASSADGIIISGNTIYFGEGSWLTVV.

This clonotype was seen ten or more times. The chain has TRBV20-1 and TRBJ2-7; D remains ambiguous. Trimming took off 2 bases at V and 1 base at J, with 6 bases between the two ends. CDR1 and CDR2 (germline): DFQATT, SNEGSKA (reference sequence). The length of the CDR3 is 12 residues. CDR3 sequence reads: CSARYQSYEQYF. The CDR3 nucleotides are TGCAGTGCTAGATATCAGTCCTACGAGCAGTACTTC.

This chain joins TRBV19 and TRBJ1-5; perhaps TRBD1 as D (5 bases). Germline CDR1 LNHDA, CDR2 SQIVND (reference sequence). The V and J ends lost 1 base and 5 bases respectively, with 12 bases between them. This CDR3 contains 15 residues. The CDR3 sequence is CASSIAGPGHQPQHF. CDR3 coding DNA: TGTGCCAGTAGTATAGCGGGGCCAGGGCATCAGCCCCAGCATTTT.

This clonotype has a count of ten or more. The V call is TRBV6-2 or TRBV6-3, the J call TRBJ2-7; D possibly uses TRBD1 or TRBD2 (5 bases each). The germline V and J ends were trimmed by 7 bases and 3 bases, with 10 bases remaining between them. CDR3 length equals 12 residues. The germline V gene has CDR1 MNHEY and CDR2 SVGEGT. CDR3 in amino acids: CASTGPNYEQYF. The CDR3 DNA reads TGTGCCAGCACGGGACCCAACTACGAGCAGTACTTC.

The chain links TRBV19 to TRBJ2-5, with D possibly TRBD1 on 6 matching bases. The CDR3 covers 15 residues. V was pared by 3 bases and J by 4 bases, with 15 bases between. Looked up from germline, CDR1 is LNHDA and CDR2 is SQIVND (reference sequence). CDR3 loop: CASSMVPGVGETQYF. DNA for the CDR3: TGTGCCAGTAGTATGGTGCCAGGGGTCGGAGAGACCCAGTACTTC.

This clonotype was picked up many times. The chain is built from TRBV6-1 and TRBJ1-4, with a weak D call TRBD1 (6 bases). The V gene's germline CDR1 is MNHNS and CDR2 SASEGT. The CDR3 loop spans 15 amino acids. Trimming shortened V by 6 bases and J by 10 bases, and 21 bases separated the two germline ends. The DNA of the CDR3 is TGTGCCAGCAGCTACGCCGGGGGGCGGGTAGGAAAACTGTTTTTT. Encoded protein: CASSYAGGRVGKLFF.

This clonotype was observed a handful of times. J is TRBJ2-5 and V is TRBV20-1, with D uncertain. This CDR3 comprises 13 residues. Germline loops: CDR1 DFQATT, CDR2 SNEGSKA (reference sequence). Trimming removed 1 base from V and 2 bases from J, with 8 bases in between. The chain's CDR3 is CSARVVEQETQYF. The CDR3, as DNA: TGCAGTGCTAGAGTGGTCGAACAAGAGACCCAGTACTTC.

This clonotype was counted a few times. V is TRBV20-1 and J is TRBJ2-5, with TRBD2 matching 12 bases. V lost 1 base and J lost 3; bases outside the gene matches: 0. Germline CDR1 and CDR2: DFQATT and SNEGSKA (reference sequence). CDR3 length: 14 residues. The CDR3 region has the DNA TGCAGTGCTAGAGGGACTAGCGGGAAAGAGACCCAGTACTTC. Residues: CSARGTSGKETQYF.